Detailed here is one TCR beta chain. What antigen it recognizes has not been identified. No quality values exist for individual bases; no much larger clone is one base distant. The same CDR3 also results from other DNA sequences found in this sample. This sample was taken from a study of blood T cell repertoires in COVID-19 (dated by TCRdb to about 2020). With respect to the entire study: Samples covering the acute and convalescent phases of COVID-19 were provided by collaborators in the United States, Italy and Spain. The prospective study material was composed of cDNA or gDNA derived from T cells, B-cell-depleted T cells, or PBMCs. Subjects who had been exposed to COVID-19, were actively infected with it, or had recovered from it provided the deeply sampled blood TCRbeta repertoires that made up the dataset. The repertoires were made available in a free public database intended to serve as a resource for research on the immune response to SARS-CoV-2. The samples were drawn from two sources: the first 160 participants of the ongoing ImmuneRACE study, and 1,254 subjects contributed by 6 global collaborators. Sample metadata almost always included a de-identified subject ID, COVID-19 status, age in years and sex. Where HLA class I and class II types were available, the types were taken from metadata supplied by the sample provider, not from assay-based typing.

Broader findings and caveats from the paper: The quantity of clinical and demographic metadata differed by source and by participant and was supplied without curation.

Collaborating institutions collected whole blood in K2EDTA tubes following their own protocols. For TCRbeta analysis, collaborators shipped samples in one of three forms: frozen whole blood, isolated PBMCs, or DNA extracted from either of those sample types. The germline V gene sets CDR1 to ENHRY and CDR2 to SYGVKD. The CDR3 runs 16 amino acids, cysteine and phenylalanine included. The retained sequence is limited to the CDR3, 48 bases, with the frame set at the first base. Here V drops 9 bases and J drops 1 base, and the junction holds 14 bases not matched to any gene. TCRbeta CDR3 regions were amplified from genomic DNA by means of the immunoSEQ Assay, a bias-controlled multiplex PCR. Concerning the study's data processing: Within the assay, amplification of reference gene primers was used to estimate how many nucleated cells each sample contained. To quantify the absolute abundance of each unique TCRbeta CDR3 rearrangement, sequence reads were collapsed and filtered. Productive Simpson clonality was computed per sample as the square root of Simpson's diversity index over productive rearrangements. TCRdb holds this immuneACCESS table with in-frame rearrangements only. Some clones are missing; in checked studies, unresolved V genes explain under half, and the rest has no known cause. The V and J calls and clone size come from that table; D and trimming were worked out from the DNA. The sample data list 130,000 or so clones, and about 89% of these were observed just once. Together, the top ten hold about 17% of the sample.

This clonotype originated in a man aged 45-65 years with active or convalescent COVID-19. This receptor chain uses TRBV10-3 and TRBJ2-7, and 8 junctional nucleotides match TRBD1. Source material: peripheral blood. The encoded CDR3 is CAISPSSGQASYEQYF. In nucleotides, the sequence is TGTGCCATTTCCCCCTCATCGGGACAGGCATCCTACGAGCAGTACTTC.